The 25 T cell receptor beta chains reported below all come from one sample, sequenced in a study of blood T cell repertoires in COVID-19. Repertoires were generated with immunoSEQ multiplex PCR, while TCRdb's copy carries only in-frame clones and drops some. The sample consists of about 130,000 clones, 88% of them appearing once. Sequencing was done on a sample of peripheral blood. All receptors derive from a man aged 50 to 59 with acute or convalescent COVID-19.

V is TRBV28 and J is TRBJ1-1; D perhaps matches TRBD1 (5 bases). The V end lost 4 bases, the J end lost 1 base, and 13 bases lay between the germline ends. The CDR3 covers 15 residues. Per germline, CDR1 MDHEN and CDR2 SYDVKM. The CDR3 sequence: CASSSPQGRNTEAFF. DNA of the CDR3: TGTGCCAGCAGTTCCCCCCAGGGCAGGAACACTGAAGCTTTCTTT.

The V gene is TRBV24-1, the J gene TRBJ2-7; no clear D gene. The CDR3 is 13 residues long. Trimming pared 3 bases from V and 2 bases from J, leaving 7 bases between. From germline, CDR1 is KGHDR and CDR2 SFDVKD. The CDR3 here is CATSDRTTYEQYF. The CDR3 region has the DNA TGTGCCACCAGTGATAGAACTACCTACGAGCAGTACTTC.

The chain couples TRBV19 to TRBJ1-3, with D possibly matching TRBD1 (5 bases). Germline V gene sequence: CDR1 LNHDA, CDR2 SQIVND (reference sequence). Trimming shortened V by 4 bases and J by 0 bases, and 7 bases separated the two germline ends. The CDR3 contains 14 residues. The CDR3 bases are TGTGCCAGTAGTACCGACAGCTCTGGAAACACCATATATTTT. Protein product: CASSTDSSGNTIYF.

The rearrangement joins TRBV28 to TRBJ1-4; 9 bases line up with TRBD1. The germline V gene encodes CDR1 MDHEN and CDR2 SYDVKM. V lost 7 bases and J lost 2; bases outside the gene matches: 5. The CDR3 is 15 residues long. In nucleotides, the CDR3 is TGTGCCAGCACCCACAGGGGGCTCACTAATGAAAAACTGTTTTTT. The encoded protein is CASTHRGLTNEKLFF.

The chain links TRBV28 to TRBJ2-5, with D maybe TRBD2 (6 bases). V gave up 4 bases and J gave up 2 bases, with 14 bases separating them. Germline lookup yields CDR1 MDHEN and CDR2 SYDVKM. The CDR3 is made up of 15 amino acids. DNA of the CDR3: TGTGCCAGCAGTTCCCCTGGGCGGGGTCAAGAGACCCAGTACTTC. It is translated as CASSSPGRGQETQYF. Complete variable domain (other parts from reference TRBV28 and TRBJ2-5): DVKVTQSSRYLVKRTGEKVFLECVQDMDHENMFWYRQDPGLGLRLIYFSYDVKMKEKGDIPEGYSVSREKKERFSLILESASTNQTSMYLCASSSPGRGQETQYFGPGTRLLVL.

The chain carries TRBV11-3 and TRBJ2-3; 7 positions agree with TRBD2. The CDR3 runs 16 residues. Germline V gene lookup returns CDR1 SGHNT and CDR2 YENEEA. V lost 3 bases, J lost 4 bases, and 10 bases stayed unmatched. Here the CDR3 DNA reads TGTGCCAGCAGCTTGGGACTGGAGCGGGGTTCAGATACGCAGTATTTT. Translated, it gives CASSLGLERGSDTQYF.

The V and J genes are TRBV11-2 and TRBJ2-7; 9 positions agree with TRBD1. This CDR3 spans 16 amino acids. Unmatched junction bases numbered 12, after V lost 4 bases and J lost 5 bases. The germline CDR1 and CDR2 sequences are SGHAT and FQNNGV. The CDR3 is CASSSLMGQGNHEQYF. The CDR3 region has the DNA TGTGCCAGCAGCTCCCTCATGGGACAGGGAAACCACGAGCAGTACTTC.

The chain carries TRBV30 and TRBJ1-1, with D perhaps TRBD1 (6 bases). The CDR3 runs 13 residues. V was clipped by 3 bases and J by 0 bases, with 8 bases between them. Per germline, CDR1 GTSNPN and CDR2 SVGIG (reference sequence). The chain's CDR3 is CAWRGTLNTEAFF. CDR3 in DNA: TGTGCCTGGAGAGGGACATTGAACACTGAAGCTTTCTTT.

The genes are TRBV2 and TRBJ2-2; 8 nucleotides agree with TRBD1. The CDR3 length is 13 residues. Germline loops: CDR1 SNHLY, CDR2 FYNNEI. The V and J ends lost 6 bases and 7 bases, in that order; junction bases with no gene match: 4. The CDR3 loop is CASRPTGDGELFF. The CDR3, as DNA: TGTGCCAGCAGGCCGACAGGGGACGGGGAGCTGTTTTTT.

The chain joins TRBV11-2 to TRBJ2-3; the match to TRBD2 covers 11 bases. Germline V gene sequence: CDR1 SGHAT, CDR2 FQNNGV. Trimming cost V 2 bases and J 8 bases; bases outside gene matches: 0. This CDR3 is 13 amino acids long. CDR3 bases: TGTGCCAGCAGCTTAACTAGCGGGGGTACGCAGTATTTT. Amino acid sequence: CASSLTSGGTQYF.

CDR3 residues: CAISSGVPDTQYF. The DNA for the CDR3 is TGTGCCATCAGCTCGGGAGTCCCAGATACGCAGTATTTT. J is TRBJ2-3 and V is TRBV10-3; D is perhaps TRBD2 (6 bases). This CDR3 contains 13 residues. With 6 bases removed from V and 4 bases from J, the gap between germline ends came to 11 bases. Germline CDR1 is ENHRY and CDR2 is SYGVKD.

The chain recombines TRBV10-2 with TRBJ1-1; 9 bases align to TRBD1. CDR1 and CDR2 from the germline V gene are WSHSY and SAAADI. CDR3 size: 16 residues. V lost 6 bases to trimming and J lost 6 bases; unmatched junction nucleotides: 14. CDR3: CASSVGTGGGWPEAFF. The CDR3 nucleotides read TGCGCCAGCAGCGTCGGTACAGGGGGCGGCTGGCCTGAAGCTTTCTTT.

The chain carries TRBV2 and TRBJ1-5; D unresolved. Trimming stripped 6 bases from V and 4 bases from J, with 13 bases between. The CDR3 totals 14 residues. CDR1 is SNHLY and CDR2 is FYNNEI in the germline V gene. CDR3 region: CASSSAGGNQPQHF. The CDR3 bases are TGTGCCAGCAGCTCGGCTGGAGGGAATCAGCCCCAGCATTTT.

This sequence joins TRBV9 and TRBJ2-5; 10 nucleotides agree with TRBD1. The germline gives CDR1 SGDLS, CDR2 YYNGEE. After removal of 0 bases from V and 4 bases from J, the junction contained 3 bases not matched to a gene. The CDR3 is 15 amino acids. The CDR3 DNA reads TGTGCCAGCAGCGTAGGGACAGGGGGTGCAGAGACCCAGTACTTC. Translating gives CASSVGTGGAETQYF.

This clone has only one observation. V gene TRBV19 combines with J gene TRBJ2-2, with a possible D match to TRBD1 (6 bases). Germline V gene lookup returns CDR1 LNHDA and CDR2 SQIVND (reference sequence). The ends were cut back, 6 bases at V and 0 bases at J, with 11 bases in the middle. The CDR3 loop spans 15 amino acids. CDR3 nucleotides: TGTGCCAGTAGCCCCCGGACAGCGAACACCGGGGAGCTGTTTTTT. Translated: CASSPRTANTGELFF. Combining the CDR3 with reference TRBV19 and TRBJ2-2 gives the whole variable domain DGGITQSPKYLFRKEGQNVTLSCEQNLNHDAMYWYRQDPGQGLRLIYYSQIVNDFQKGDIAEGYSVSREKKESFPLTVTSAQKNPTAFYLCASSPRTANTGELFFGEGSRLTVL.

The chain uses TRBV27 and TRBJ2-3; 9 bases line up with TRBD1. V trimming: 8 bases; J trimming: 2 bases; junction bases outside the gene matches: 11. Germline values: CDR1 MNHEY, CDR2 SMNVEV (reference sequence). The CDR3 totals 16 residues. The chain's CDR3 is CASGKPRTGDTDTQYF. CDR3 DNA sequence: TGTGCCAGCGGGAAGCCAAGGACAGGGGACACAGATACGCAGTATTTT.

The chain recombines TRBV3-1 (or the pseudogene TRBV3-2) with TRBJ1-2; 7 nucleotides align to TRBD1. This CDR3 contains 15 residues. Germline values: CDR1 LGHDT, CDR2 YNNKEL (reference sequence). J lost 8 bases, V lost 0 bases, and 9 bases had no gene match. The CDR3 DNA sequence: TGTGCCAGCAGCCAAGACAACAGGGGAATACACGGCTACACCTTC. Translation: CASSQDNRGIHGYTF.

The genes are TRBV3-1 (or the pseudogene TRBV3-2) and TRBJ2-3; 7 nucleotides match TRBD2. V was clipped by 1 base and J by 2 bases; unmatched bases: 9. CDR3 length: 17 amino acids. Germline CDR1 reads LGHDT; CDR2 reads YNNKEL (reference sequence). CDR3 DNA: TGTGCCAGCAGCCAAGGGCTTTCAGCGGGGCACACAGATACGCAGTATTTT. This translates into CASSQGLSAGHTDTQYF.

The CDR3, as DNA: TGTGCCAGCAGCCAGGGACAGGGGGAAGTATACGAGCAGTACTTC. It encodes CASSQGQGEVYEQYF. The J gene is TRBJ2-7, the V gene TRBV11-2; 11 bases fit TRBD1. Per the germline V gene, CDR1 is SGHAT and CDR2 is FQNNGV. This CDR3 region has 15 residues. The ends lost 5 bases at V and 4 bases at J; junction bases unmatched: 7. Together with reference TRBV11-2 and TRBJ2-7, the CDR3 gives the full variable domain: EAGVAQSPRYKIIEKRQSVAFWCNPISGHATLYWYQQILGQGPKLLIQFQNNGVVDDSQLPKDRFSAERLKGVDSTLKIQPAKLEDSAVYLCASSQGQGEVYEQYFGPGTRLTVT.

This sequence joins TRBV7-2 and TRBJ1-2; possible D gene TRBD1, 6 bases. This CDR3 contains 15 residues. Germline assignment: CDR1 SGHTA and CDR2 FQGNSA. Trimming stripped 1 base from V and 7 bases from J, with 16 bases between. The CDR3 DNA follows: TGTGCCAGCAGCTTAGGGGGGCCTACACAGGGTGGCTACACCTTC. As protein: CASSLGGPTQGGYTF.

The V call is TRBV28, the J call TRBJ2-7, with 7 nucleotides matching TRBD1. The germline V gene has CDR1 MDHEN and CDR2 SYDVKM. V was pared by 7 bases and J by 2 bases, with 11 bases of the junction left unmatched. This CDR3 is built from 15 residues. The CDR3 coding sequence is TGTGCCAGCACAACCGTGGTGACAGGGACCTACGAGCAGTACTTC. Translated: CASTTVVTGTYEQYF.

The J gene is TRBJ2-4, the V gene TRBV19; D may be TRBD1 (6 bases). Germline lookup yields CDR1 LNHDA and CDR2 SQIVND (reference sequence). V lost 2 bases to trimming and J lost 0 bases, with 20 bases between them. The CDR3 covers 19 residues. The CDR3 coding sequence is TGTGCCAGTAGTATATCAGGGGTCTCAACGCGGATAGCCAAAAACATTCAGTACTTC. Amino acid sequence: CASSISGVSTRIAKNIQYF.

V and J are TRBV6-6 and TRBJ2-3; weak D call: TRBD2 (6 bases). CDR1 is MNHNY and CDR2 is SVGAGI in the germline V gene (reference sequence). CDR3 length: 16 amino acids. Trimming cost V 8 bases and J 2 bases, with 20 bases left between them. CDR3 DNA: TGTGCCAGCCGTTTTAGAAGCGGGCGTCACACAGATACGCAGTATTTT. This encodes CASRFRSGRHTDTQYF.

This clone has a single count. The V and J genes are TRBV30 and TRBJ2-1, with a possible D match to TRBD2 (7 bases). The CDR3 runs to 18 residues. Germline CDR1 reads GTSNPN; CDR2 reads SVGIG (reference sequence). With 3 bases removed from V and 2 bases from J, the gap between germline ends came to 23 bases. The CDR3 DNA is TGTGCCTGGAGCGATACCCAACTTCGGCGGGGGCCCTACAATGAGCAGTTCTTC. It yields the protein CAWSDTQLRRGPYNEQFF.

The V call is TRBV7-9, the J call TRBJ2-5; D call uncertain. The CDR3 contains 13 residues. Trimming left V 4 bases short and J 7 bases short, with 13 bases between. Germline V lookup: CDR1 SEHNR, CDR2 FQNEAQ (reference sequence). DNA of the CDR3: TGTGCCAGCAGCTCCACCGGTCCGGGGACCCAGTACTTC. Its translation is CASSSTGPGTQYF.